Following are 5 T cell receptor beta chains from one sample sequenced in a study of shared clonotypes between healthy human individuals. Clones were read by immunoSEQ multiplex PCR, and TCRdb kept only the in-frame ones, dropping some. The table shows roughly 650,000 clones, with approximately 96% occurring only once. Naive CD8 cells lacked CD45RO and underwent positive selection for CCR7, leaving out terminally differentiated effector memory CD45RA+ cells. The material sequenced was naive CD8+ T cells sorted from blood. The source is a woman in her twenties or thirties in good health.

This clone was recorded once. The chain carries TRBV11-2 and TRBJ2-7; no clear D gene. There are 16 residues in the CDR3. Germline-derived CDR1 and CDR2 are SGHAT and FQNNGV. V lost 4 bases and J 1 base, leaving 17 bases between the germline ends. In DNA form, the CDR3 reads TGTGCCAGCAGCTCTGCTGACGGAAGGGCTTCCTACGAGCAGTACTTC. Its translation: CASSSADGRASYEQYF. The entire variable domain, with the rest obtained from reference TRBV11-2 and TRBJ2-7, is as follows: EAGVAQSPRYKIIEKRQSVAFWCNPISGHATLYWYQQILGQGPKLLIQFQNNGVVDDSQLPKDRFSAERLKGVDSTLKIQPAKLEDSAVYLCASSSADGRASYEQYFGPGTRLTVT.

The chain uses TRBV11-2 and TRBJ2-1; the match to TRBD2 covers 11 bases. The CDR3 runs 18 residues. J lost 1 base, V lost 1 base, and 6 bases had no gene match. CDR1 and CDR2 from the germline V gene are SGHAT and FQNNGV. This chain's CDR3 is CASSLGVTSGMSYNEQFF. The CDR3 DNA reads TGTGCCAGCAGCTTAGGGGTGACTAGCGGGATGTCCTACAATGAGCAGTTCTTC.

The V call is TRBV7-8, the J call TRBJ2-1; 7 bases are a match to TRBD2. Trimming removed 5 bases from V and 4 bases from J; junction bases left unmatched: 11. The CDR3 consists of 16 residues. CDR1 is SGHVS and CDR2 is FQNEAQ in the germline V gene. In nucleotides, the CDR3 is TGTGCCAGCAGCCAGCAGTGGCAGGGACTATACAATGAGCAGTTCTTC. Its translation is CASSQQWQGLYNEQFF.

CDR3 sequence (DNA): TGCGCCAGCAGCTTAAGCGGGAGGGACACCGGGGAGCTGTTTTTT. Translated, it gives CASSLSGRDTGELFF. The gene calls are TRBV5-1 and TRBJ2-2; 10 bases match TRBD2. The J segment lost 3 bases and the V segment lost 2 bases, leaving 1 base of the junction unmatched. This CDR3 has 15 amino acids. Germline values: CDR1 SGHRS, CDR2 YFSETQ.

The chain joins TRBV4-1 to TRBJ2-1; maybe TRBD2 (6 bases). Germline assignment: CDR1 MGHRA and CDR2 YSYEKL. CDR3 length: 16 amino acids. Between the trimmed V and J ends, which lost 3 bases and 5 bases, there was a span of 17 bases. The CDR3 sequence is CASSQSGSWGDNEQFF. Written as DNA, the CDR3 is TGCGCCAGCAGCCAGAGCGGTAGTTGGGGGGACAATGAGCAGTTCTTC.